A selection of T cell receptor beta chains follows, all from one sample in a study of blood T cell repertoires in COVID-19. Assay: immunoSEQ multiplex PCR; the TCRdb copy retains only in-frame clones and omits some. The profile shows fewer than 150,000 clones, roughly 79% of them singletons. The sequenced sample consisted of peripheral blood. Source of these receptors: a man in his 70s with acute or convalescent COVID-19. Both conserved end residues are part of each CDR3. D genes are given only for firm matches. Clone size is not always given. Where it is, it says once, few, many or a class for expanded clones.

size: few
J: TRBJ1-2
D: TRBD1
length: 13
V: TRBV5-1
DNA: TGCGCCAGCAGCCCGACAGGGGTAGAGGGCTACACCTTC
CDR3: CASSPTGVEGYTF

size: .
J: TRBJ2-7
D: .
length: 13
V: TRBV7-2
DNA: TGTGCCAGCAGCTTAGACCCAGCCTACGAGCAGTACTTC
CDR3: CASSLDPAYEQYF

size: .
J: TRBJ1-3
D: .
length: 13
V: TRBV13
DNA: TGTGCCAGCAGCCTCGGACAGGGAAACACCATATATTTT
CDR3: CASSLGQGNTIYF

size: .
J: TRBJ2-3
D: .
length: 15
V: TRBV29-1
DNA: TGCAGCGTTGCCTTTTTTGCCGGTAGCACAGATACGCAGTATTTT
CDR3: CSVAFFAGSTDTQYF

size: .
J: TRBJ2-5
D: .
length: 12
V: TRBV15
DNA: TGTGCCACCACTCAGGAACAAGAGACCCAGTACTTC
CDR3: CATTQEQETQYF

size: .
J: TRBJ1-2
D: .
length: 11
V: TRBV20-1
DNA: TGCAGTGCTAGTATCCAGAATGGCTACACCTTC
CDR3: CSASIQNGYTF

size: .
J: TRBJ1-4
D: .
length: 14
V: TRBV4-1
DNA: TGCGCCAGCAGCCAAGTTACAACTAATGAAAAACTGTTTTTT
CDR3: CASSQVTTNEKLFF

size: .
J: TRBJ1-4
D: .
length: 14
V: TRBV7-2
DNA: TGTGCCAGCAGCTTTAGACGCGGGTATGAAAAACTGTTTTTT
CDR3: CASSFRRGYEKLFF

size: .
J: TRBJ2-3
D: TRBD2
length: 16
V: TRBV2
DNA: TGTGCCAGCAGTGAAAGGGCGGGGGGACGCACAGATACGCAGTATTTT
CDR3: CASSERAGGRTDTQYF

size: .
J: TRBJ1-1
D: .
length: 14
V: TRBV19
DNA: TGTGCCAGTAGTCCCCACACAGACAACACTGAAGCTTTCTTT
CDR3: CASSPHTDNTEAFF

size: .
J: TRBJ1-4
D: TRBD1
length: 14
V: TRBV5-1
DNA: TGCGCCAGCAGCTCGACAGGGGGCACCCCCGGACTGTTTTTT
CDR3: CASSSTGGTPGLFF

size: .
J: TRBJ2-3
D: TRBD2
length: 15
V: TRBV18
DNA: TGTGCCAGCTCACCTAAACTAGCGGGGAGAGATACGCAGTATTTT
CDR3: CASSPKLAGRDTQYF

size: .
J: TRBJ1-4
D: .
length: 14
V: TRBV2
DNA: TGTGCCAGCAGTGGGCGGACTGTGAATGAAAAACTGTTTTTT
CDR3: CASSGRTVNEKLFF

size: .
J: TRBJ2-2
D: .
length: 16
V: TRBV9
DNA: TGTGCCAGCAGCCCGCGGGTAGGGCGGGACACCGGGGAGCTGTTTTTT
CDR3: CASSPRVGRDTGELFF

size: .
J: TRBJ1-6
D: .
length: 12
V: TRBV19
DNA: TGTGCCAGTAGTATGACAAATTCACCCCTCCACTTT
CDR3: CASSMTNSPLHF

size: .
J: TRBJ1-5
D: .
length: 13
V: TRBV5-8
DNA: TGTGCCAGCAAGCAGACAGTCTATCAGCCCCAGCATTTT
CDR3: CASKQTVYQPQHF

size: few
J: TRBJ2-1
D: TRBD2
length: 14
V: TRBV5-1
DNA: TGCGCCAGCAGCTTCTCGGGGGGGAACAATGAGCAGTTCTTC
CDR3: CASSFSGGNNEQFF

size: .
J: TRBJ2-2
D: .
length: 17
V: TRBV5-1
DNA: TGCGCCAGCAGCCGTTGGGCAGGGCGTTACGACACCGGGGAGCTGTTTTTT
CDR3: CASSRWAGRYDTGELFF

size: .
J: TRBJ1-2
D: .
length: 17
V: TRBV5-1
DNA: TGCGCCAGCAGCTTTTCAATTACGACAGAAACGCCTATTGGCTACACCTTC
CDR3: CASSFSITTETPIGYTF

size: .
J: TRBJ1-4
D: TRBD1
length: 15
V: TRBV18
DNA: TGTGCCAGCTCACCCGGACAGGGGGCATTTGAAAAACTGTTTTTT
CDR3: CASSPGQGAFEKLFF

size: .
J: TRBJ1-4
D: .
length: 16
V: TRBV5-1
DNA: TGCGCCAGCAGCGGAGGTACAGTGGGAGAGAATGAAAAACTGTTTTTT
CDR3: CASSGGTVGENEKLFF

size: few
J: TRBJ2-1
D: TRBD2
length: 14
V: TRBV11-3
DNA: TGTGCCAGCAGCCCCCGGACCGGGAGGGGTGAGCAGTTCTTC
CDR3: CASSPRTGRGEQFF

size: .
J: TRBJ2-7
D: .
length: 14
V: TRBV6-2/TRBV6-3
DNA: TGTGCCAGCAGTCGGCCAGGTAGACCCTACGAGCAGTACTTC
CDR3: CASSRPGRPYEQYF

size: .
J: TRBJ2-7
D: TRBD1
length: 16
V: TRBV18
DNA: TGTGCCAGCTCACCTTGGTGGGGACAGGGATCCTACGAGCAGTACTTC
CDR3: CASSPWWGQGSYEQYF

size: once
J: TRBJ2-1
D: .
length: 12
V: TRBV11-2
DNA: TGTGCCAGCAGCCCTCCCGCGGATGAGCAGTTCTTC
CDR3: CASSPPADEQFF

size: .
J: TRBJ2-1
D: TRBD2
length: 14
V: TRBV6-5
DNA: TGTGCCAGCAGGGGCGGCGGGGGGATTAATGAGCAGTTCTTC
CDR3: CASRGGGGINEQFF

size: once
J: TRBJ1-5
D: .
length: 14
V: TRBV7-3
DNA: TGTGCCAGCAGTTCAGGGTTGGGCAATCAGCCCCAGCATTTT
CDR3: CASSSGLGNQPQHF

size: .
J: TRBJ2-1
D: TRBD2
length: 18
V: TRBV19
DNA: TGTGCCAGTAGTACCTTCGGACTAGCGGGGGGCCTTTACAATGAGCAGTTCTTC
CDR3: CASSTFGLAGGLYNEQFF

size: .
J: TRBJ2-7
D: TRBD1
length: 15
V: TRBV29-1
DNA: TGCAGCGTTGAATCGGGACAGTTTCCCTCCTACGAGCAGTACTTC
CDR3: CSVESGQFPSYEQYF

size: .
J: TRBJ2-2
D: .
length: 14
V: TRBV18
DNA: TGTGCCAGCTCACCCGTTCGCGGCACCGGGGAGCTGTTTTTT
CDR3: CASSPVRGTGELFF

size: .
J: TRBJ1-1
D: TRBD1
length: 13
V: TRBV6-6
DNA: TGTGCCAGCGGCGACAGGGTTAACACTGAAGCTTTCTTT
CDR3: CASGDRVNTEAFF

size: .
J: TRBJ2-1
D: .
length: 16
V: TRBV30
DNA: TGTGCCTGGAGTATAGGGAGTAGTGGCTCCTACAATGAGCAGTTCTTC
CDR3: CAWSIGSSGSYNEQFF

size: once
J: TRBJ2-3
D: .
length: 14
V: TRBV9
DNA: TGTGCCAGCAGCGGGGGCCTCAGCACAGATACGCAGTATTTT
CDR3: CASSGGLSTDTQYF

size: .
J: TRBJ1-1
D: TRBD1
length: 16
V: TRBV19
DNA: TGTGCCAGTAGTATGAGGACAGGGGCAGTGAACACTGAAGCTTTCTTT
CDR3: CASSMRTGAVNTEAFF

size: .
J: TRBJ1-1
D: .
length: 10
V: TRBV12-3/TRBV12-4
DNA: TGTGCCATAGTGGGAGCTGAAGCTTTCTTT
CDR3: CAIVGAEAFF

size: .
J: TRBJ1-2
D: .
length: 13
V: TRBV2
DNA: TGTGCCAGCAGCACGGCGGGGGTCTATGGCTACACCTTC
CDR3: CASSTAGVYGYTF

size: .
J: TRBJ2-7
D: .
length: 15
V: TRBV24-1
DNA: TGTGCCACCAGTGATTTGCGGAGGCAAGGCAACGAGCAGTACTTC
CDR3: CATSDLRRQGNEQYF

size: many
J: TRBJ1-1
D: .
length: 15
V: TRBV5-4
DNA: TGTGCCAGCAGCTTGGTCGGGGGGCGTGACACTGAAGCTTTCTTT
CDR3: CASSLVGGRDTEAFF

size: .
J: TRBJ2-7
D: TRBD2
length: 15
V: TRBV6-2/TRBV6-3
DNA: TGTGCCAGCAGCCGGCCGGGGGGGCCGTTCTACGAGCAGTACTTC
CDR3: CASSRPGGPFYEQYF

size: few
J: TRBJ2-7
D: TRBD1
length: 13
V: TRBV24-1
DNA: TGTGCCACCAGTGATCCCGGACAGGCGGAGCAGTACTTC
CDR3: CATSDPGQAEQYF

size: .
J: TRBJ1-2
D: .
length: 15
V: TRBV9
DNA: TGTGCCAGCAGCGTCGGACCTTCTGGGGCGAGTGGCTACACCTTC
CDR3: CASSVGPSGASGYTF

size: .
J: TRBJ1-4
D: .
length: 11
V: TRBV30
DNA: TGTGCCGGCCTTTATAATGAAAAACTGTTTTTT
CDR3: CAGLYNEKLFF

size: .
J: TRBJ2-1
D: TRBD2
length: 16
V: TRBV4-3
DNA: TGCGCCAGCAGCCAAGTGGCAGCGGGGGGTTACAATGAGCAGTTCTTC
CDR3: CASSQVAAGGYNEQFF